This T cell receptor (beta chain) was identified in a study of blood T cell repertoires in COVID-19. V shed 4 bases and J shed 5 bases, with 11 bases lying between them. The CDR3 consists of 13 residues. Assay: immunoSEQ multiplex PCR; the TCRdb copy retains only in-frame clones and omits some. This sample yields fewer than 250,000 clones, of which around nine tenths are seen a single time; around 3% belongs to the top ten. Source material: peripheral blood. The chain uses TRBV12-3 or TRBV12-4 and TRBJ2-5; TRBD2 might be the D (6 bases). This TCR was recovered from a man between 60 and 75 years old with acute or convalescent COVID-19. The CDR3 sequence: CASSWDWAETQYF. The CDR3 bases are TGTGCCAGCAGTTGGGACTGGGCGGAGACCCAGTACTTC.